This TCR beta chain emerged from a study of cytomegalovirus exposure and HLA in healthy donors. Background on the study: Under 85% of 398 genotyped donors fell in the Caucasian-associated ancestry cluster.

The CDR3 loop spans 14 amino acids. Trimming removed 3 bases from V and 7 bases from J, with 15 bases in between. Germline CDR1 KGHSH, CDR2 LQKENI. This PCR relied on a set of 60 Vbeta primers and 13 Jbeta primers. Per the original methods: Among the unique TCR beta chains that a later analysis counted, about 81 million in all, 10 million to 13 million were shared. The repertoire was sequenced with immunoSEQ multiplex PCR; TCRdb's copy has only in-frame clones and lacks some. Clonal size and the V and J genes are those of that table, whereas D and trimming came from the DNA. The listing records about 130,000 clones.

The sample consisted of PBMCs. This clonotype was obtained from a man aged 18 to 29 in good health and CMV-seronegative. V is TRBV18 and J is TRBJ1-2, with D tentatively TRBD1 (5 bases). CDR3 nucleotides: TGTGCCAGCTCACCCCGATGGGTGCAGGGTGGCTACACCTTC. It codes for CASSPRWVQGGYTF. The full variable domain, in which reference TRBV18 and TRBJ1-2 provide the parts outside the CDR3, is NAGVMQNPRHLVRRRGQEARLRCSPMKGHSHVYWYRQLPEEGLKFMVYLQKENIIDESGMPKERFSAEFPKEGPSILRIQQVVRGDSAAYFCASSPRWVQGGYTFGSGTRLTVV.